These T cell receptor beta chains were read from a single sample in a study of shared clonotypes between healthy human individuals. Repertoires were generated with immunoSEQ multiplex PCR, while TCRdb's copy carries only in-frame clones and drops some. The sample consists of 1.6 million or so clones, approximately 97% of them appearing once. Sequenced: naive CD4+ T cells sorted from blood. The receptor source for this set is a man under 40 in good health. Each CDR3 is given with its conserved first and last residue. D genes are given only for firm matches. Clone size is given for some rows only: seen once, a few or many times, or a class if the clone is expanded.

abundance,len,j_gene,d_gene,v_gene,CDR3nt,CDR3aa
NA,14,TRBJ2-7,NA,TRBV15,TGTGCCACCAGCATAGCCGTATTCTCCTACGAGCAGTACTTC,CATSIAVFSYEQYF
NA,16,TRBJ1-5,TRBD1,TRBV7-9,TGTGCCAGCAGCTCTCATTCCGACAGGGGAAATCAGCCCCAGCATTTT,CASSSHSDRGNQPQHF
once,17,TRBJ2-6,NA,TRBV18,TGTGCCAGCTCACCACTTCCTCGGGGCTCTGGGGCCAACGTCCTGACTTTC,CASSPLPRGSGANVLTF
NA,15,TRBJ2-1,NA,TRBV5-8,TGTGCCAGCAGCTTGGGACTACAATCCTACAATGAGCAGTTCTTC,CASSLGLQSYNEQFF
NA,15,TRBJ1-3,NA,TRBV7-2,TGTGCCAGCAGCTTAAGTCCGGGACACAAAAACACCATATATTTT,CASSLSPGHKNTIYF
NA,17,TRBJ2-3,TRBD2,TRBV27,TGTGCCAGCAGTTTATGGCCTAGCGGGAGACACACAGATACGCAGTATTTT,CASSLWPSGRHTDTQYF
NA,12,TRBJ2-2,NA,TRBV7-2,TGTGCCAGCAGCTACCTCGGGAGGGAGCTGTTTTTT,CASSYLGRELFF
NA,16,TRBJ2-1,NA,TRBV6-5,TGTGCCAGCAGTTACTGGTCAGGGGCGTCCTACAATGAGCAGTTCTTC,CASSYWSGASYNEQFF
NA,15,TRBJ2-1,NA,TRBV15,TGTGCCACCAGCAGAAAGGGGGGAAAGTACAATGAGCAGTTCTTC,CATSRKGGKYNEQFF
NA,15,TRBJ2-5,NA,TRBV25-1,TGTGCCAGCAGTGAATGGAGAGGGGGATACGAGACCCAGTACTTC,CASSEWRGGYETQYF
NA,13,TRBJ2-2,NA,TRBV25-1,TGTGCCAGCACCGGATTTTTCACCGGGGAGCTGTTTTTT,CASTGFFTGELFF
NA,16,TRBJ2-2,TRBD1,TRBV11-2,TGTGCCAGCAGCTCTCGGACAGGGACGAACACCGGGGAGCTGTTTTTT,CASSSRTGTNTGELFF
NA,14,TRBJ2-1,NA,TRBV11-2,TGTGCCAGCAGCGGGGGGAGCTCCTACAATGAGCAGTTCTTC,CASSGGSSYNEQFF
NA,13,TRBJ2-1,NA,TRBV9,TGTGCCAGCAGCCACGACAGTCGCGATGAGCAGTTCTTC,CASSHDSRDEQFF
once,14,TRBJ2-5,NA,TRBV5-5,TGTGCCAGCAGCGTAAGGGGGTTTCAAGAGACCCAGTACTTC,CASSVRGFQETQYF
NA,15,TRBJ2-3,TRBD1,TRBV5-4,TGTGCCAGCAGCTTGGGGGGACAGAGCACAGATACGCAGTATTTT,CASSLGGQSTDTQYF
NA,14,TRBJ1-4,TRBD1,TRBV9,TGTGCCAGCAGCCCGATCGGGACAGAAGAAAAACTGTTTTTT,CASSPIGTEEKLFF
NA,11,TRBJ2-1,TRBD2,TRBV5-4,TGTGCGGGAGGGAGAGAAACGACCCAGTTCTTC,CAGGRETTQFF
NA,15,TRBJ2-1,NA,TRBV7-9,TGTGCCAGCAGCCCATCCGGTTGGAGCTACAATGAGCAGTTCTTC,CASSPSGWSYNEQFF
NA,19,TRBJ2-7,TRBD2,TRBV10-2,TGCGCCAGCAGTGAGTCATCTCGGGGGGCACTAGCGGGAGGTTACGAGCAGTACTTC,CASSESSRGALAGGYEQYF
NA,13,TRBJ2-1,NA,TRBV25-1,TGTGCCAGCAGTGGATCGAGACTATACGAGCAGTTCTTC,CASSGSRLYEQFF
NA,15,TRBJ1-5,TRBD1,TRBV18,TGTGCCAGCTCACCCCTAGGGACAGGGTCACAGCCCCAGCATTTT,CASSPLGTGSQPQHF
few,15,TRBJ1-1,NA,TRBV11-2,TGTGCCAGCAGCCGGCAGCGACAGTGGAACACTGAAGCTTTCTTT,CASSRQRQWNTEAFF
NA,13,TRBJ2-7,NA,TRBV18,TGTGCCAGCTCCCGAGAGGGGTCCTACGAGCAGTACTTC,CASSREGSYEQYF
once,13,TRBJ2-7,TRBD1,TRBV7-2,TGTGCCAGCAGCTTTGAAAGGACAGGGTTACAGTACTTC,CASSFERTGLQYF
NA,13,TRBJ1-4,NA,TRBV6-5,TGTGCCAGCAGTCCCCACAGGCTGGAAAAACTGTTTTTT,CASSPHRLEKLFF
NA,14,TRBJ2-7,TRBD1,TRBV11-2,TGTGCCAGCAGTTTAACAGGGGGCTTCGACGAGCAGTACTTC,CASSLTGGFDEQYF
NA,14,TRBJ1-4,NA,TRBV15,TGTGCCACCAGCAGGCCCGGGACACCTGAAAAACTGTTTTTT,CATSRPGTPEKLFF
NA,14,TRBJ2-7,TRBD1,TRBV7-6,TGTGCCAGCAGCTTAGGTGGGACAGCATACGAGCAGTACTTC,CASSLGGTAYEQYF
NA,11,TRBJ1-2,NA,TRBV7-9,TGTGCCAGCAGCTTAACGGATGGCTACACCTTC,CASSLTDGYTF
NA,14,TRBJ2-7,NA,TRBV7-9,TGTGCCAGCAGCTCCCGGGACATTTCCTACGAGCAGTACTTC,CASSSRDISYEQYF
NA,15,TRBJ2-1,TRBD2,TRBV18,TGTGCCAGCTCACCAGGGCTAGCGGAAAACAATGAGCAGTTCTTC,CASSPGLAENNEQFF
NA,15,TRBJ2-7,NA,TRBV5-4,TGTGCCAGCAGCTCAGGAGGGGGACTCCTCGGCGAGCAGTACTTC,CASSSGGGLLGEQYF
NA,13,TRBJ1-1,NA,TRBV19,TGTGCCAGTAGCAAGGAGTTGAACACTGAAGCTTTCTTT,CASSKELNTEAFF
NA,14,TRBJ1-2,TRBD1,TRBV5-4,TGTGCCAGCAGCCCGGGACAGCCCGATCGGGGCTACACCTTC,CASSPGQPDRGYTF
NA,18,TRBJ2-3,TRBD2,TRBV19,TGTGCCAGTAGTATACCTGGGACTAGCGGGAGTGGCACAGATACGCAGTATTTT,CASSIPGTSGSGTDTQYF
NA,15,TRBJ1-2,NA,TRBV18,TGTGCCAGCTCACCACTGCCTCAGGGAGAGTATGGCTACACCTTC,CASSPLPQGEYGYTF
NA,13,TRBJ1-1,NA,TRBV6-6,TGTGCCAGCAGTTCCCTCAAGGATACTGAAGCTTTCTTT,CASSSLKDTEAFF
NA,11,TRBJ1-1,NA,TRBV7-9,TGTGCCAGCAGCTGGGGGGCGCCGGCTTTCTTT,CASSWGAPAFF
NA,15,TRBJ1-5,NA,TRBV25-1,TGTGCCAGCAGTCCGGCTACAGGAGTAGGTCAGCCCCAGCATTTT,CASSPATGVGQPQHF
NA,14,TRBJ1-1,NA,TRBV6-6,TGTGCCAGCAGCGCCTTATGGGGGAGCACTGAAGCTTTCTTT,CASSALWGSTEAFF
NA,14,TRBJ1-3,NA,TRBV28,TGTGCCAGCAGCTCAGGGGCCCCTGGAAACACCATATATTTT,CASSSGAPGNTIYF
NA,14,TRBJ1-4,NA,TRBV5-1,TGCGCCAGCAGCTCCGGGACCGACGAGGAAAAACTGTTTTTT,CASSSGTDEEKLFF
NA,14,TRBJ2-7,NA,TRBV27,TGTGCCAGCAGTTTTATAGGGGACGTCTACGAGCAGTACTTC,CASSFIGDVYEQYF
NA,15,TRBJ1-2,TRBD1,TRBV7-8,TGTGCCAGCAGCGTGGGGGACAGGGGGAACTATGGCTACACCTTC,CASSVGDRGNYGYTF
NA,14,TRBJ2-7,NA,TRBV28,TGTGCCAGCAGTTTATCCGTCTACCCCTACGAGCAGTACTTC,CASSLSVYPYEQYF
NA,16,TRBJ1-5,NA,TRBV7-3,TGTGCCAGCAGCTTAAACCCCGGGGTTAGCAATCAGCCCCAGCATTTT,CASSLNPGVSNQPQHF
NA,14,TRBJ2-3,TRBD2,TRBV29-1,TGCAGCGTTGAAAGAGCGGGAGGTGTAGATACGCAGTATTTT,CSVERAGGVDTQYF
NA,17,TRBJ2-3,TRBD2,TRBV11-2,TGTGCCAGCAGCATGACCTTAGCGGGCTACGACACAGATACGCAGTATTTT,CASSMTLAGYDTDTQYF
NA,14,TRBJ1-5,NA,TRBV19,TGTGCCAGTAGTATTGTGGGAAGCAATCAGCCCCAGCATTTT,CASSIVGSNQPQHF
NA,17,TRBJ2-6,NA,TRBV27,TGTGCCAGTTGTTCGCAGGTGCGAACGTCTGGGGCCAACGTCCTGACTTTC,CASCSQVRTSGANVLTF
NA,14,TRBJ2-7,NA,TRBV2,TGTGCCAGCAGTGTAGAGAAGGTTTGGTACGAGCAGTACTTC,CASSVEKVWYEQYF
NA,16,TRBJ2-2,TRBD2,TRBV5-1,TGCGCCAGCAGCTTGGACGGCGGGAGGGACACCGGGGAGCTGTTTTTT,CASSLDGGRDTGELFF
NA,13,TRBJ2-3,NA,TRBV28,TGTGCCAGCAGTTTGATAGGCACAGATACGCAGTATTTT,CASSLIGTDTQYF